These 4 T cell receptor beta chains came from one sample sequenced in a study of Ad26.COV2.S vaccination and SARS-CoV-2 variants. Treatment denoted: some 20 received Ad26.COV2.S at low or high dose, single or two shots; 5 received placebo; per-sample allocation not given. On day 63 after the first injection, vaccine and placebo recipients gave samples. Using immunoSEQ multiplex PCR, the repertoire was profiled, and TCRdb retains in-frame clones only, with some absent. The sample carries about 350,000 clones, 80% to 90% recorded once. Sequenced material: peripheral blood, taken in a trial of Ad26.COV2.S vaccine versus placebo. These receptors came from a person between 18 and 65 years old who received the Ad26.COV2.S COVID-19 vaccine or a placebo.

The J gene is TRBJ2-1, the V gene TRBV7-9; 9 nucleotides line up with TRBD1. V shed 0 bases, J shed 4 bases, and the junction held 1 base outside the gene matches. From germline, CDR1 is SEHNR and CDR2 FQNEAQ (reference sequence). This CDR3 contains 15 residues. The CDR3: CASSLAQGAYNEQFF. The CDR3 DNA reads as TGTGCCAGCAGCTTAGCACAGGGGGCTTACAATGAGCAGTTCTTC.

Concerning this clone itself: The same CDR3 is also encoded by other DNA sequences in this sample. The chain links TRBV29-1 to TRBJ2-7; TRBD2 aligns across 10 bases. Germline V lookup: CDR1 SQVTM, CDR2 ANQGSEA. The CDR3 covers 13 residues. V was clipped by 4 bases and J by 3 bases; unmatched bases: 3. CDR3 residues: CSVGASGSYEQYF. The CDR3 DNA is TGCAGCGTTGGGGCTAGCGGGAGCTACGAGCAGTACTTC.

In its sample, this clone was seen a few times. The DNA for the CDR3 is TGTGCCAGTAGTGCCGGGTTATCGGGACGGCTCTATAATTCACCCCTCCACTTT. Translation gives CASSAGLSGRLYNSPLHF. The rearrangement joins TRBV19 to TRBJ1-6; tentatively, D is TRBD1 (5 bases). Trimming removed 5 bases at V and 3 bases at J, with 20 bases between. The CDR3 sequence is 18 residues long. The germline CDR1 and CDR2 sequences are LNHDA and SQIVND (reference sequence).

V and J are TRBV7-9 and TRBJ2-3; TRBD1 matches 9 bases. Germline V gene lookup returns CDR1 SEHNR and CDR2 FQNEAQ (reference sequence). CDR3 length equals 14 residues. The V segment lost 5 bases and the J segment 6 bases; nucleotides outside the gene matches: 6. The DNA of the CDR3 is TGTGCCAGCAGCCTCGGGACAGGGTTGGATACGCAGTATTTT. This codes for CASSLGTGLDTQYF.